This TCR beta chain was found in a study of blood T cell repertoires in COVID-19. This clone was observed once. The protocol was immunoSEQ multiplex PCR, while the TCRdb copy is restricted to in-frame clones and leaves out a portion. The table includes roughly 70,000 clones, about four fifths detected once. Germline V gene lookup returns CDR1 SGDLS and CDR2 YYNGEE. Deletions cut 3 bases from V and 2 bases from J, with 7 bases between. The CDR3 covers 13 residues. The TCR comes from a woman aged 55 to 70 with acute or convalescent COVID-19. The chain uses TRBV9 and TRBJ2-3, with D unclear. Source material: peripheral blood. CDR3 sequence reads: CASSAYFTDTQYF. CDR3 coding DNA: TGTGCCAGCAGCGCGTACTTCACAGATACGCAGTATTTT.